This is a list of T cell receptor beta chains from one sample in a study of PD-1 blockade in mismatch repair-deficient tumors. Here immunoSEQ multiplex PCR was the method, and the copy in TCRdb shows in-frame clones only, minus some. The profile shows about 34,000 clones, around 80% of them singletons. Source: PBMCs, taken 6 to 7 weeks after starting pembrolizumab. The source is an adult with mismatch repair-deficient cancer. CDR3s include the opening cysteine and the closing phenylalanine or tryptophan. D genes are given only for firm matches. Expanded clones get a size class; other rows say once, few or many, or leave the size out.

NA | once | TRBJ2-2 | TRBV5-1 | TGCGCCAGCAGCTTGGCCCAGGGGAACACCGGGGAGCTGTTTTTT | CASSLAQGNTGELFF
NA | medium-sized | TRBJ2-2 | TRBV25-1 | TGTGCCAGTCGGGAGTTTATTGGGGAGCTGTTTTTT | CASREFIGELFF
NA | NA | TRBJ2-3 | TRBV14 | TGTGCCAGCAGCCCGACTCTCAGCGCAACTAGCACAGATACGCAGTATTTT | CASSPTLSATSTDTQYF
NA | NA | TRBJ1-2 | TRBV27 | TGTGCCAGCAGTCCCCAGACCTTAGGGGTCATCGGCAACTATGGCTACACCTTC | CASSPQTLGVIGNYGYTF
TRBD1 | NA | TRBJ2-5 | TRBV25-1 | TGTGCCAGCAGTACTGGGACAGGGAATGCCCAAGAGACCCAGTACTTC | CASSTGTGNAQETQYF
TRBD2 | NA | TRBJ2-6 | TRBV9 | TGTGCCAGCAGCCCCGGACTAGCGGGAGAACCTGGGGCCAACGTCCTGACTTTC | CASSPGLAGEPGANVLTF
TRBD1 | NA | TRBJ2-3 | TRBV28 | TGTGCCAGCAGTGAGAAAACTTTTTACAGGGGTACGCAGTATTTT | CASSEKTFYRGTQYF
TRBD1 | NA | TRBJ1-2 | TRBV5-1 | TGCGCCAGCAGCTTGAACTCGGGACAGCTGAACTATGGCTACACCTTC | CASSLNSGQLNYGYTF
TRBD1 | NA | TRBJ1-4 | TRBV19 | TGTGCCAGTAGGCCTATGGACAGGGTAACTAATGAAAAACTGTTTTTT | CASRPMDRVTNEKLFF
NA | NA | TRBJ2-3 | TRBV29-1 | TGCAGCGTTGAAGTAGACCGAGGAGTGGTAGATACGCAGTATTTT | CSVEVDRGVVDTQYF
TRBD2 | NA | TRBJ2-7 | TRBV29-1 | TGCAGCGCCAGAGGGGCGGGGGGTTACTCCTACGAGCAGTACTTC | CSARGAGGYSYEQYF
NA | NA | TRBJ2-1 | TRBV18 | TGTGCCAGCTCACCCACAGGGAGCTCCTACAATGAGCAGTTCTTC | CASSPTGSSYNEQFF
NA | NA | TRBJ1-6 | TRBV6-5 | TGTGCCAGCAGTTACTCTCAGGGCTCAAATTCACCCCTCCACTTT | CASSYSQGSNSPLHF
TRBD1 | NA | TRBJ1-2 | TRBV6-6 | TGTGCCAGCAGTCGGGACAGCTCTAACTATGGCTACACCTTC | CASSRDSSNYGYTF
TRBD2 | NA | TRBJ2-7 | TRBV14 | TGTGCCAGCAGCCAGCTAGCGGGAGGGCCCAACGAGCAGTACTTC | CASSQLAGGPNEQYF
NA | NA | TRBJ2-5 | TRBV5-1 | TGCGCCAGCAGCTTTCAGGAGACCCAGTACTTC | CASSFQETQYF
NA | NA | TRBJ1-5 | TRBV19 | TGTGCCAGTAGTATGGGGCAGGGCAATCAGCCCCAGCATTTT | CASSMGQGNQPQHF
NA | NA | TRBJ1-5 | TRBV2 | TGTGCCAGCAGTGAAGAACTGCGGCCCCAGCATTTT | CASSEELRPQHF
NA | NA | TRBJ2-1 | TRBV28 | TGTGCCGTTCTCCTCTACAATGAGCAGTTCTTC | CAVLLYNEQFF
NA | NA | TRBJ2-1 | TRBV5-1 | TGCGCCAGCAGCTTGGCTGGCAGGGGTGGATCCTACAATGAGCAGTTCTTC | CASSLAGRGGSYNEQFF
TRBD2 | NA | TRBJ2-7 | TRBV6-1 | TGTGCCAGCAATAGAGCGGGGTACTACGAGCAGTACTTC | CASNRAGYYEQYF
TRBD2 | NA | TRBJ2-3 | TRBV4-1 | TGCGCCAGCAGCCGGGTAGCGGGCCTGAGGACAGATACGCAGTATTTT | CASSRVAGLRTDTQYF
TRBD2 | NA | TRBJ2-1 | TRBV7-2 | TGTGCCAGCAGCTCCCTTCGGACTAGCGATGAGCAGTTCTTC | CASSSLRTSDEQFF
TRBD1 | NA | TRBJ1-1 | TRBV27 | TGTGCCAGCAGTCCGCACCGGACAGGGGTCACTGAAGCTTTCTTT | CASSPHRTGVTEAFF
TRBD2 | NA | TRBJ2-1 | TRBV11-3 | TGTGCCAGCAGCTTACGCGGACTAGGTTACAATGAGCAGTTCTTC | CASSLRGLGYNEQFF
NA | NA | TRBJ1-1 | TRBV18 | TGTGCCAGCTCACCCATGAACACTGAAGCTTTCTTT | CASSPMNTEAFF
NA | NA | TRBJ1-3 | TRBV5-4 | TGTGCCAGCAGCTTGGCAGGGAATCACGGCTCTGGAAACACCATATATTTT | CASSLAGNHGSGNTIYF
TRBD1 | NA | TRBJ2-5 | TRBV7-3 | TGTGCCAGCAGCACCCAGACAGGGGACCAGACCCAGTACTTC | CASSTQTGDQTQYF
TRBD1 | NA | TRBJ1-2 | TRBV2 | TGTGCCAGCAGACACCGGGACAGCGGTAACTATGGCTACACCTTC | CASRHRDSGNYGYTF
NA | NA | TRBJ2-7 | TRBV7-9 | TGTGCCAGCAGCTTCGGAAGACACTCCTACGAGCAGTACTTC | CASSFGRHSYEQYF
NA | NA | TRBJ1-4 | TRBV30 | TGTGCCTGGAGTGACGGGGTAGTTAATGAAAAACTGTTTTTT | CAWSDGVVNEKLFF
TRBD1 | few | TRBJ2-7 | TRBV5-4 | TGTGCCAGCAGCTTGCAGGTGACAGGGGCTTTCTACGAGCAGTACTTC | CASSLQVTGAFYEQYF
NA | NA | TRBJ2-7 | TRBV21-1 | TGTGCCAGCAGCAAAGTGGAGTCAGCCCTACTTGGCTACGAGCAGTACTTC | CASSKVESALLGYEQYF
NA | NA | TRBJ1-1 | TRBV4-1 | TGCGCCAGCAGCCAAGGGTCAGTGAACACTGAAGCTTTCTTT | CASSQGSVNTEAFF
NA | NA | TRBJ2-6 | TRBV28 | TGTGCCAGCAGTTGGGGGCAGGGGTCTGGGGCCAACGTCCTGACTTTC | CASSWGQGSGANVLTF
NA | NA | TRBJ1-3 | TRBV6-5 | TGTGCCAGCAGCGAAATTACGAGCTCTGGAAACACCATATATTTT | CASSEITSSGNTIYF